The 2 T cell receptor beta chains in this list originate from one sample, sequenced in a study of shared clonotypes between healthy human individuals. The table came from immunoSEQ multiplex PCR; TCRdb's copy has only in-frame clones and leaves some out. The repertoire consists of approximately 980,000 clones, with over 60% occurring once and the leading ten covering over 1.3%. Sequencing input: memory CD4+ T cells sorted from blood. Subset given: CD45RA-negative fraction. These receptors all come from a man aged 18 to 35 in good health.

This clone was recorded many times. At one end, the junction sequence differs from germline, possibly due to a read error. The chain is built from TRBV7-7 and TRBJ2-5; D perhaps matches TRBD2 (6 bases). Germline CDR1 is SSHAT and CDR2 is FNYEAQ (reference sequence). The CDR3 is 16 amino acids. The CDR3 DNA is TGTGCTAGCAGCCCGGGGCGGGAACCCCGCCAAGAGACCCAGTACTTC. It encodes CASSPGREPRQETQYF.

The chain carries TRBV19 and TRBJ2-5; D ambiguous. The CDR3 runs to 13 residues. The germline V gene has CDR1 LNHDA and CDR2 SQIVND (reference sequence). V gave up 3 bases and J gave up 4 bases, with 9 bases separating them. CDR3 nucleotide sequence: TGTGCCAGTAGTATGGCATCACGAGAGACCCAGTACTTC. This gives the protein CASSMASRETQYF.